The clone carrying this T cell receptor (beta chain) was seen a handful of times. TCR beta CDR3 region amplification was performed from RNA transcripts. During a first-round RT-PCR of the TCR CDR3, the HTBI primer set was used. TCRdb called the multiplex PCR reads again in MiXCR, with one record for every CDR3 protein. This table has approximately 620,000 distinct CDR3 sequences, approximately 15% appearing once. The CDR3 runs to 17 residues. The V and J ends lost 3 bases and 5 bases respectively, with 20 bases between them. Germline loops: CDR1 SGHTA, CDR2 FQGNSA. This entry is derived from a study of T cells in Graves' hyperthyroidism and ophthalmopathy.

This clonotype originated in a woman between 40 and 50 years old with Graves' ophthalmopathy. The sample comprised blood. The chain links TRBV7-2 to TRBJ1-5; D is perhaps TRBD1 (6 bases). The CDR3 here is CASSFRPQGLRHQPQHF. The CDR3 DNA follows: TGTGCCAGCAGCTTCCGACCCCAGGGGTTGAGACATCAGCCCCAGCATTTT.